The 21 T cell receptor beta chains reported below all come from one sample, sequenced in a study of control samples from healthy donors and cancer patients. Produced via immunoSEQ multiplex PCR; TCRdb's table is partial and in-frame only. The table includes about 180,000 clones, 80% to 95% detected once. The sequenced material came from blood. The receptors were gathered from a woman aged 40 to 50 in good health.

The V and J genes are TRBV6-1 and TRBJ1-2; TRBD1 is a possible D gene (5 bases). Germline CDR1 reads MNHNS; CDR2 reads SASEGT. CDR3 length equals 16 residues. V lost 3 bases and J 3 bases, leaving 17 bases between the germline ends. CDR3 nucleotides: TGTGCCAGCAGTGATCTCGAGGGGAACGGTCACTATGGCTACACCTTC. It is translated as CASSDLEGNGHYGYTF.

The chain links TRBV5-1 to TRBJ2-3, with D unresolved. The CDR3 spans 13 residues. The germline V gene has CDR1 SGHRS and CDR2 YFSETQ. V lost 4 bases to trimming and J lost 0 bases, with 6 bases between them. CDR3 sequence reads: CASSHTSTDTQYF. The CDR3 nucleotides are TGCGCCAGCAGCCATACGAGCACAGATACGCAGTATTTT.

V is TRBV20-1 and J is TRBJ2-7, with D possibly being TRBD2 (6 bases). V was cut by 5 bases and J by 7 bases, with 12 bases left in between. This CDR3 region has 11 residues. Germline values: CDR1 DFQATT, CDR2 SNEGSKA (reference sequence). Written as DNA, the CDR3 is TGCAGTGCTCCGGAGGGGCGAGAGCAGTACTTC. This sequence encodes CSAPEGREQYF.

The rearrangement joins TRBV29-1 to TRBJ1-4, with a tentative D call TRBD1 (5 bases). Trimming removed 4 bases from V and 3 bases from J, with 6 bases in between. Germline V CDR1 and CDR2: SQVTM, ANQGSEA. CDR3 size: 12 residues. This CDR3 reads CSVARANEKLFF. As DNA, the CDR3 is TGCAGCGTTGCCAGGGCTAATGAAAAACTGTTTTTT.

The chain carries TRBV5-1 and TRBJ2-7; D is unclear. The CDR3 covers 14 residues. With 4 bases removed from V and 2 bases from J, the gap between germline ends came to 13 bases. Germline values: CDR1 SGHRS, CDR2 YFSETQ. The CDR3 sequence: CASSTPPPAYEQYF. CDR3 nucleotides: TGCGCCAGCAGCACCCCCCCGCCGGCCTACGAGCAGTACTTC.

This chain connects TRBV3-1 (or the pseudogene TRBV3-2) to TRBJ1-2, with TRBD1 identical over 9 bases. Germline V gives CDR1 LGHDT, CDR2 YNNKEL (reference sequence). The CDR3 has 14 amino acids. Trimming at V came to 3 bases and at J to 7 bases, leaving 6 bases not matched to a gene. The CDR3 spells CASSHADRGSGYTF. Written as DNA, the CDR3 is TGTGCCAGCAGCCATGCGGACAGGGGCAGTGGCTACACCTTC.

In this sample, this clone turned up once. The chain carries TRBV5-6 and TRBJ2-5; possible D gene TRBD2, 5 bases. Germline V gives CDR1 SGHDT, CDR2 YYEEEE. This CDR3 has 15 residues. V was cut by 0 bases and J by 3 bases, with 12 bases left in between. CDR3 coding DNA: TGTGCCAGCAGCTTGGAGCGGCGGGTCGAAGAGACCCAGTACTTC. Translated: CASSLERRVEETQYF.

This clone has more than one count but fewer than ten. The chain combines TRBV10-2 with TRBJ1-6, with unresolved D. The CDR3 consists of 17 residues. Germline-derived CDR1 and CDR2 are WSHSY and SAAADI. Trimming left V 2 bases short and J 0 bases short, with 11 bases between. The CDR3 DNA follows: TGCGCCAGCAGTGAGCGGGTCTTCAGCTCCTATAATTCACCCCTCCACTTT. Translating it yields CASSERVFSSYNSPLHF.

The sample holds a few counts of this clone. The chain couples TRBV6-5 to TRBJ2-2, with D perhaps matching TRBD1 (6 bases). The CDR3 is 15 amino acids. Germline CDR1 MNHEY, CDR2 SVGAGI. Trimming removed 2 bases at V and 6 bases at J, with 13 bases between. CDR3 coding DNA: TGTGCCAGCAGTTACACAGGGTTAGTGGCCGGGGAGCTGTTTTTT. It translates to CASSYTGLVAGELFF.

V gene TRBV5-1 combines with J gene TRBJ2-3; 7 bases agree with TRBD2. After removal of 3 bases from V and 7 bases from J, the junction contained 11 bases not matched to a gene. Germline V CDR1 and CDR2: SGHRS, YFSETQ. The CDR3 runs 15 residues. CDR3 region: CASSSAGEPRNTQYF. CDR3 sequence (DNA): TGCGCCAGCAGCTCTGCGGGGGAACCTAGGAATACGCAGTATTTT. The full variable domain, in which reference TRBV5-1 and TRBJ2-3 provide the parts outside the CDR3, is KAGVTQTPRYLIKTRGQQVTLSCSPISGHRSVSWYQQTPGQGLQFLFEYFSETQRNKGNFPGRFSGRQFSNSRSEMNVSTLELGDSALYLCASSSAGEPRNTQYFGPGTRLTVL.

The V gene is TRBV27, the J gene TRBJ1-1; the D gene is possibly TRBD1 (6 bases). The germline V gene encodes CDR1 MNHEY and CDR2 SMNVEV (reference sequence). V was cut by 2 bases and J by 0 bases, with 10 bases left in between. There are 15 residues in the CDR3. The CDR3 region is CASSLNGGMNTEAFF. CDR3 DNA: TGTGCCAGCAGTTTAAATGGGGGCATGAACACTGAAGCTTTCTTT.

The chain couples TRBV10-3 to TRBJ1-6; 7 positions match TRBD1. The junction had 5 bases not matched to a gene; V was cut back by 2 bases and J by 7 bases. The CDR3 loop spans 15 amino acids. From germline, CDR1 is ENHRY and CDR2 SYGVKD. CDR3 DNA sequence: TGTGCCATCAGTGAGGACAGGGCTTTGAATTCACCCCTCCACTTT. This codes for CAISEDRALNSPLHF.

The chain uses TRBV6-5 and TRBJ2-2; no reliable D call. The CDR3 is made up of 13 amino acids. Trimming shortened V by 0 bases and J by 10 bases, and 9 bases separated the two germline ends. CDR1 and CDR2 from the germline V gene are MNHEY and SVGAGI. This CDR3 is CASSYSSGEELFF. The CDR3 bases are TGTGCCAGCAGTTACTCTAGTGGCGAGGAGCTGTTTTTT.

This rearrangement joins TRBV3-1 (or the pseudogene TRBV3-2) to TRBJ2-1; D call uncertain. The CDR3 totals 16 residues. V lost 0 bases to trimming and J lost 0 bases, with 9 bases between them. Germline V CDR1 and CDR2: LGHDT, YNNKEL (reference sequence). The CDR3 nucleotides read TGTGCCAGCAGCCAAGATTCCCGGAGCTCCTACAATGAGCAGTTCTTC. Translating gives CASSQDSRSSYNEQFF.

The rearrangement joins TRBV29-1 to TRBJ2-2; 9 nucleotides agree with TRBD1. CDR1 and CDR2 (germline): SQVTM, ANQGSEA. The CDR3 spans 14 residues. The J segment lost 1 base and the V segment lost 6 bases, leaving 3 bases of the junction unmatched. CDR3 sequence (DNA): TGCAGCGTCGTGGGACAGGGGAACACCGGGGAGCTGTTTTTT. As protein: CSVVGQGNTGELFF.

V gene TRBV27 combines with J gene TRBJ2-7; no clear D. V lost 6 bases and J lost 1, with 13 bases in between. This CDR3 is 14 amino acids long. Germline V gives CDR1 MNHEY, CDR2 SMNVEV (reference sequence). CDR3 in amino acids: CASSEVMGSYEQYF. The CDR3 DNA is TGTGCCAGCAGCGAGGTGATGGGGTCCTACGAGCAGTACTTC.

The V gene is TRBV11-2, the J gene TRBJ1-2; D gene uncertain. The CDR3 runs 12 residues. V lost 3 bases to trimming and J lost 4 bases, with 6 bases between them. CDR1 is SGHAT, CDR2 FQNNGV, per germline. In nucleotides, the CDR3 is TGTGCCAGCAGCTTGGGGATCTATGGCTACACCTTC. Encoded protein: CASSLGIYGYTF.

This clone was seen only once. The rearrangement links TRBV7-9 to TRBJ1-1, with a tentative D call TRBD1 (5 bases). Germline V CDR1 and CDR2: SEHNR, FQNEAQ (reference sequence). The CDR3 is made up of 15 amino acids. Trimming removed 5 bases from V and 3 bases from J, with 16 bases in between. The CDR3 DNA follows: TGTGCCAGCAGCCGTCAGGGTTGGGGAGACACTGAAGCTTTCTTT. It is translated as CASSRQGWGDTEAFF.

The DNA for the CDR3 is TGTGCCAGCTCACCCGGACAGCACTACGAGCAGTACTTC. This gives the protein CASSPGQHYEQYF. This sequence joins TRBV18 and TRBJ2-7; maybe TRBD1 (6 bases). The CDR3 covers 13 residues. CDR1 and CDR2 from the germline V gene are KGHSH and LQKENI. Trimming left V 3 bases short and J 3 bases short, with 9 bases between.

The CDR3 DNA follows: TGTGCCAGCAGCCCCCCAGTCCACCAAGAGACCCAGTACTTC. Translated, it gives CASSPPVHQETQYF. This sequence joins TRBV7-9 and TRBJ2-5; D unresolved. Per the germline V gene, CDR1 is SEHNR and CDR2 is FQNEAQ (reference sequence). This CDR3 is built from 14 residues. Trimming removed 5 bases from V and 0 bases from J, with 10 bases in between. Looking up the rest from reference TRBV7-9 and TRBJ2-5 gives the full variable domain: DTGVSQNPRHKITKRGQNVTFRCDPISEHNRLYWYRQTLGQGPEFLTYFQNEAQLEKSRLLSDRFSAERPKGSFSTLEIQRTEQGDSAMYLCASSPPVHQETQYFGPGTRLLVL.

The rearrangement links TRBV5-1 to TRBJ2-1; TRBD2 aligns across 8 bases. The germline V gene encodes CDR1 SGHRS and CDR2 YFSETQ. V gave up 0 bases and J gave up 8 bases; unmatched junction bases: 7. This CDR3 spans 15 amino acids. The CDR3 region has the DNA TGCGCCAGCAGCTTGGCGGTAGCGGGGCTCGATGAGCAGTTCTTC. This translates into CASSLAVAGLDEQFF.